Below are 30 T cell receptor beta chains sequenced from a single sample in a study of PD-1 blockade in classical Hodgkin lymphoma. Repertoires were generated with immunoSEQ multiplex PCR, while TCRdb's copy carries only in-frame clones and drops some. The sample records some 93,000 clones, just under 80% being singletons. Sample time point: cycle 4 day 1 (C4D1), after less than 7 weeks of nivolumab. All trial patients relapsed after autologous stem cell transplantation. Sample: peripheral blood mononuclear cells (PBMCs), taken before the fourth cycle of nivolumab. Every receptor here comes from a human donor with classical Hodgkin lymphoma.

The chain recombines TRBV10-3 with TRBJ2-7; 7 nucleotides agree with TRBD1. J was trimmed by 6 bases and V by 4 bases; bases with no gene match: 9. Germline V gene sequence: CDR1 ENHRY, CDR2 SYGVKD. CDR3 length: 14 residues. The CDR3 DNA reads as TGTGCCATCAGTGTGACAGGGTCGACGGTCGAGCAGTACTTC. Its protein is CAISVTGSTVEQYF.

This clone has just one count. The genes are TRBV27 and TRBJ2-7; TRBD1 aligns across 7 bases. The V segment lost 4 bases and the J segment 3 bases; nucleotides outside the gene matches: 6. This CDR3 is built from 14 residues. Germline loops: CDR1 MNHEY, CDR2 SMNVEV (reference sequence). CDR3 region: CASSSAGGFYEQYF. CDR3 DNA: TGTGCCAGCAGTTCCGCAGGGGGTTTCTACGAGCAGTACTTC.

This clone was picked up one time. The chain has TRBV9 and TRBJ1-3, with D unresolved. Between the trimmed V and J ends, which lost 0 bases and 0 bases, there was a span of 13 bases. From germline, CDR1 is SGDLS and CDR2 YYNGEE. CDR3 length: 17 amino acids. DNA for the CDR3: TGTGCCAGCAGCGTAGCTCCCGGGGTGTTCTCTGGAAACACCATATATTTT. This gives the protein CASSVAPGVFSGNTIYF.

V gene TRBV11-2 combines with J gene TRBJ2-7, with TRBD2 matching over 7 bases. Germline assignment: CDR1 SGHAT and CDR2 FQNNGV. The ends lost 2 bases at V and 0 bases at J; junction bases unmatched: 7. CDR3 length: 16 amino acids. The CDR3 loop reads CASSLIGTIPSYEQYF. Written as DNA, the CDR3 is TGTGCCAGCAGCTTAATCGGGACTATACCCTCCTACGAGCAGTACTTC.

This clone was counted a single time. The CDR3 loop is CASSRTGQGGYEQYF. The CDR3 bases are TGTGCCAGCAGTCGGACGGGACAGGGGGGATACGAGCAGTACTTC. The chain combines TRBV11-3 with TRBJ2-7; 11 bases line up with TRBD1. The CDR3 covers 15 residues. The V gene end was trimmed by 6 bases and the J gene end by 4 bases; junction bases not matched to a gene: 8. Per the germline V gene, CDR1 is SGHNT and CDR2 is YENEEA. Looking up the rest from reference TRBV11-3 and TRBJ2-7 gives the full variable domain: EAGVVQSPRYKIIEKKQPVAFWCNPISGHNTLYWYLQNLGQGPELLIRYENEEAVDDSQLPKDRFSAERLKGVDSTLKIQPAELGDSAVYLCASSRTGQGGYEQYFGPGTRLTVT.

The rearrangement joins TRBV7-9 to TRBJ2-1, with TRBD2 identical over 7 bases. The CDR3 has 15 amino acids. Germline V lookup: CDR1 SEHNR, CDR2 FQNEAQ (reference sequence). V shed 1 base, J shed 7 bases, and the junction held 7 bases outside the gene matches. For the CDR3, the DNA is TGTGCCAGCAGCTTAGGGACGGGAGCGGGGAATGAGCAGTTCTTC. Translating it yields CASSLGTGAGNEQFF. Looking up the rest from reference TRBV7-9 and TRBJ2-1 gives the full variable domain: DTGVSQNPRHKITKRGQNVTFRCDPISEHNRLYWYRQTLGQGPEFLTYFQNEAQLEKSRLLSDRFSAERPKGSFSTLEIQRTEQGDSAMYLCASSLGTGAGNEQFFGPGTRLTVL.

The chain carries TRBV5-1 and TRBJ2-3; 9 bases fit TRBD1. Germline V gene data show CDR1 as SGHRS and CDR2 as YFSETQ. The CDR3 length is 14 residues. After removal of 5 bases from V and 4 bases from J, the junction contained 5 bases not matched to a gene. The CDR3 spells CASRWTGESDTQYF. CDR3 nucleotides: TGCGCCAGCAGATGGACAGGGGAATCAGATACGCAGTATTTT.

The chain couples TRBV6-5 to TRBJ2-1; no clear D gene. CDR3 length: 12 amino acids. Between the trimmed V and J ends, which lost 6 bases and 5 bases, there was a span of 8 bases. Germline values: CDR1 MNHEY, CDR2 SVGAGI. The CDR3 protein is CASSPTHNEQFF. CDR3 in DNA: TGTGCCAGCAGCCCAACGCACAATGAGCAGTTCTTC.

Only a few counts were recorded for this clone. The chain uses TRBV10-3 and TRBJ2-1; D is unclear. The CDR3 is 11 amino acids. Trimming left V 3 bases short and J 7 bases short, with 4 bases between. The germline V gene encodes CDR1 ENHRY and CDR2 SYGVKD. This CDR3 reads CAISERNEQFF. For the CDR3, the DNA is TGTGCCATCAGTGAAAGAAATGAGCAGTTCTTC.

This clone was seen more than once but under ten times. The chain employs TRBV6-5 and TRBJ2-7; TRBD1 might be the D (5 bases). Germline CDR1 and CDR2: MNHEY and SVGAGI. V gave up 8 bases and J gave up 5 bases, with 19 bases separating them. There are 14 residues in the CDR3. This CDR3 reads CASDWGAIFHEQYF. The CDR3, as DNA: TGTGCCAGCGATTGGGGCGCTATCTTCCACGAGCAGTACTTC.

The rearrangement joins TRBV7-6 to TRBJ2-2; a weak D match, TRBD2 (7 bases). Trimming took off 3 bases at V and 6 bases at J, with 11 bases between the two ends. The germline V gene encodes CDR1 SGHVS and CDR2 FNYEAQ. This CDR3 has 14 amino acids. CDR3 residues: CASSFGGQAGELFF. The CDR3 region has the DNA TGTGCCAGCAGCTTCGGGGGGCAGGCCGGGGAGCTGTTTTTT.

DNA for the CDR3: TGTGCCAGCAGTGAAGGCGCGGCCTATGGCTACACCTTC. Translation gives CASSEGAAYGYTF. The rearrangement joins TRBV2 to TRBJ1-2, with unresolved D. The CDR3 loop spans 13 amino acids. The V end lost 1 base, the J end lost 4 bases, and 7 bases lay between the germline ends. The germline CDR1 and CDR2 sequences are SNHLY and FYNNEI.

The chain carries TRBV6-5 and TRBJ1-4; 9 positions match TRBD1. Germline values: CDR1 MNHEY, CDR2 SVGAGI. V lost 2 bases to trimming and J lost 4 bases; unmatched junction nucleotides: 5. The CDR3 totals 16 residues. CDR3 bases: TGTGCCAGCAGTTACGACAGGGGGAGAGGTAATGAAAAACTGTTTTTT. Protein sequence: CASSYDRGRGNEKLFF.

The chain recombines TRBV7-3 with TRBJ1-4; D is ambiguous. The CDR3 is 13 amino acids. CDR1 SGHTA and CDR2 FQGTGA come from the germline V gene. The V gene lost 1 base and the J gene lost 8 bases, with 8 bases spanning the gap. The CDR3 DNA reads as TGTGCCAGCAGCTTAAGACCCGGGGAAAAACTGTTTTTT. Amino acids: CASSLRPGEKLFF.

The chain employs TRBV6-6 and TRBJ1-2; D is unresolved. Trimming removed 0 bases from V and 3 bases from J, with 11 bases in between. Germline V gene lookup returns CDR1 MNHNY and CDR2 SVGAGI (reference sequence). The CDR3 contains 15 residues. The CDR3 sequence is CASSYSPDPYYGYTF. The CDR3 bases are TGTGCCAGCAGTTACTCCCCCGATCCCTACTATGGCTACACCTTC.

The chain links TRBV10-3 to TRBJ2-7, with 14 positions matching TRBD2. This CDR3 contains 15 residues. CDR1 and CDR2 (germline): ENHRY, SYGVKD. The V segment lost 10 bases and the J segment 2 bases; nucleotides outside the gene matches: 7. Here the CDR3 DNA reads TGTGCCACCGGGACTAGCGGGAGAAACCCCTACGAGCAGTACTTC. This gives the protein CATGTSGRNPYEQYF.

This clone was observed a handful of times. This chain links TRBV7-3 with TRBJ2-5; D is perhaps TRBD1 or TRBD2 (5 bases each). V was cut by 2 bases and J by 5 bases, with 18 bases left in between. Looked up from germline, CDR1 is SGHTA and CDR2 is FQGTGA. The length of the CDR3 is 16 residues. CDR3 DNA: TGTGCCAGCAGCTTAGGCGTCCGGGACCATGGGGAGACCCAGTACTTC. The encoded protein is CASSLGVRDHGETQYF.

This clone was detected only a few times. The gene calls are TRBV28 and TRBJ2-7; D gene unclear. Germline lookup yields CDR1 MDHEN and CDR2 SYDVKM. The V end lost 8 bases, the J end lost 6 bases, and 14 bases lay between the germline ends. This CDR3 contains 12 residues. CDR3 in amino acids: CASLLFPFEQYF. The CDR3 DNA sequence: TGTGCCAGCCTCCTTTTTCCTTTCGAGCAGTACTTC.

This clone was seen a single time. This chain connects TRBV5-1 to TRBJ2-1; D uncertain. Trimming cost V 2 bases and J 6 bases, with 15 bases left between them. The CDR3 is made up of 15 amino acids. Germline V gene data show CDR1 as SGHRS and CDR2 as YFSETQ. As DNA, the CDR3 is TGCGCCAGCAGCTTCTCCGTACCCCCCCGCAATGAGCAGTTCTTC. Its protein product is CASSFSVPPRNEQFF.

As for this clone: Relative to the germline gene, one junction end is altered; a read error may explain this. The rearrangement uses TRBV7-7 and TRBJ2-7; weak D call: TRBD1 (5 bases). CDR3 size: 14 residues. CDR1 SSHAT and CDR2 FNYEAQ come from the germline V gene (reference sequence). For the CDR3, the DNA is TGTGCTAGCAGCTTAAGAAGGGGTGGGTACGAGCAGTACTTC. Its translation is CASSLRRGGYEQYF.

The chain uses TRBV4-2 and TRBJ2-7; TRBD1 matches 8 bases. The V gene end was trimmed by 0 bases and the J gene end by 3 bases; junction bases not matched to a gene: 4. CDR3 size: 15 residues. Germline V gene data show CDR1 as LGHNA and CDR2 as YNFKEQ. CDR3 amino acids: CASSQDRTGFYEQYF. The CDR3 DNA reads as TGTGCCAGCAGCCAAGATCGGACAGGGTTCTACGAGCAGTACTTC.

The V and J genes are TRBV18 and TRBJ2-7; 9 bases line up with TRBD1. This CDR3 is built from 15 residues. The germline CDR1 and CDR2 sequences are KGHSH and LQKENI. Trimming removed 4 bases from V and 2 bases from J; junction bases left unmatched: 6. The CDR3 nucleotides are TGTGCCAGCTCACGGGGGACAGGGCCCACCTACGAGCAGTACTTC. Protein sequence: CASSRGTGPTYEQYF.

The J gene is TRBJ2-3, the V gene TRBV28, with 10 bases fitting TRBD2. Germline CDR1 MDHEN, CDR2 SYDVKM. J was trimmed by 11 bases and V by 6 bases; bases with no gene match: 5. This CDR3 spans 12 amino acids. This chain's CDR3 is CASRTSGLKQYF. CDR3 nucleotides: TGTGCCAGCAGGACTAGCGGGCTTAAGCAGTATTTT.

V is TRBV19 and J is TRBJ1-2, with D maybe TRBD1 (5 bases). V lost 3 bases, J lost 3 bases, and 8 bases lay in between. CDR1 and CDR2 from the germline V gene are LNHDA and SQIVND (reference sequence). CDR3 size: 13 residues. DNA for the CDR3: TGTGCCAGTAGTATTTTGGGGGACTATGGCTACACCTTC. It specifies CASSILGDYGYTF.

The chain combines TRBV9 with TRBJ2-2; 12 bases map to TRBD2. Trimming removed 4 bases from V and 5 bases from J; junction bases left unmatched: 6. The CDR3 totals 16 residues. Germline V lookup: CDR1 SGDLS, CDR2 YYNGEE. CDR3 residues: CASSLRLAGVTGELFF. The CDR3 DNA sequence: TGTGCCAGCAGCCTGAGACTAGCGGGAGTTACCGGGGAGCTGTTTTTT.

This sequence joins TRBV4-3 and TRBJ2-5; D gene unclear. Trimming took off 0 bases at V and 0 bases at J, with 5 bases between the two ends. The CDR3 has 14 residues. Germline V gives CDR1 LGHNA, CDR2 YSLEER. CDR3 nucleotide sequence: TGCGCCAGCAGCCAAGACGGTTACCAAGAGACCCAGTACTTC. The encoded protein is CASSQDGYQETQYF.

The CDR3 DNA is TGTGCCAGCAGCCGAGGGGGACATGAGCAGTTCTTC. It is translated as CASSRGGHEQFF. The rearrangement joins TRBV11-3 to TRBJ2-1; possible D gene TRBD1, 6 bases. CDR1 is SGHNT, CDR2 YENEEA, per germline. The CDR3 extends over 12 amino acids. Trimming took off 5 bases at V and 8 bases at J, with 10 bases between the two ends. The variable domain in full, with the rest retrieved from reference TRBV11-3 and TRBJ2-1, is EAGVVQSPRYKIIEKKQPVAFWCNPISGHNTLYWYLQNLGQGPELLIRYENEEAVDDSQLPKDRFSAERLKGVDSTLKIQPAELGDSAVYLCASSRGGHEQFFGPGTRLTVL.

A single count supports this clone. The genes are TRBV7-9 and TRBJ1-2; 9 bases agree with TRBD1. V lost 5 bases to trimming and J lost 8 bases; unmatched junction nucleotides: 6. Germline V CDR1 and CDR2: SEHNR, FQNEAQ (reference sequence). The CDR3 length is 13 residues. CDR3: CASSPGQGGGYTF. The CDR3 nucleotides are TGTGCCAGCAGCCCGGGACAGGGCGGGGGCTACACCTTC.

Here the CDR3 reads CASSPSGGINEQFF. The CDR3, as DNA: TGTGCCAGCTCACCATCTGGCGGTATCAATGAGCAGTTCTTC. The chain combines TRBV18 with TRBJ2-1; D gene ambiguous. V dropped 2 bases and J dropped 6 bases, with 11 bases sitting between them. The CDR3 loop spans 14 amino acids. CDR1 and CDR2 (germline): KGHSH, LQKENI.

There are many counts of this clone. This rearrangement joins TRBV5-1 to TRBJ2-7; D is undetermined. The CDR3 runs 14 residues. Germline loops: CDR1 SGHRS, CDR2 YFSETQ. Trimming stripped 3 bases from V and 1 base from J, with 11 bases between. The CDR3: CASSSDPLSYEQYF. The CDR3 DNA sequence: TGCGCCAGCAGCTCAGACCCGCTGTCCTACGAGCAGTACTTC.